What follows are 27 T cell receptor beta chains derived from one specimen sequenced in a study of cytomegalovirus exposure and HLA in healthy donors. Here immunoSEQ multiplex PCR was the method, and the copy in TCRdb shows in-frame clones only, minus some. The sample shows 40,000 to 55,000 clones, 88% of them seen only once. The material sequenced was PBMCs. Source of these receptors: a woman aged 25 to 39 in good health and CMV-seronegative.

The chain links TRBV20-1 to TRBJ1-1; D not certain. Trimming took off 6 bases at V and 8 bases at J, with 13 bases between the two ends. From germline, CDR1 is DFQATT and CDR2 SNEGSKA (reference sequence). This CDR3 is built from 11 residues. The CDR3 nucleotides read TGCAGTGCCCGTACGGGGAAAGAAGCTTTCTTT. Protein product: CSARTGKEAFF.

CDR3 region: CASSFRHITSTDTQYF. The CDR3 bases are TGTGCCAGCAGTTTCCGACACATTACTAGCACAGATACGCAGTATTTT. The chain links TRBV28 to TRBJ2-3; the D is unclear. The germline CDR1 and CDR2 sequences are MDHEN and SYDVKM. The CDR3 contains 16 residues. The V end lost 3 bases, the J end lost 0 bases, and 13 bases lay between the germline ends.

The gene calls are TRBV27 and TRBJ2-3; D may be TRBD1 (6 bases). Germline V gene sequence: CDR1 MNHEY, CDR2 SMNVEV (reference sequence). Trimming pared 5 bases from V and 3 bases from J, leaving 15 bases between. The CDR3 has 15 amino acids. This CDR3 is CASSPEDRVTDTQYF. The CDR3 nucleotides read TGTGCCAGCAGTCCCGAGGACAGAGTTACAGATACGCAGTATTTT.

The CDR3 coding sequence is TGTGCCTGGAGTGTATCTCGACACGATGGCTACACCTTC. Translating gives CAWSVSRHDGYTF. This chain joins TRBV30 and TRBJ1-2; D call uncertain. Germline CDR1 reads GTSNPN; CDR2 reads SVGIG (reference sequence). V dropped 0 bases and J dropped 6 bases, with 11 bases sitting between them. This CDR3 is built from 13 residues. The full variable domain, completed using reference TRBV30 and TRBJ1-2, is SQTIHQWPATLVQPVGSPLSLECTVEGTSNPNLYWYRQAAGRGLQLLFYSVGIGQISSEVPQNLSASRPQDRQFILSSKKLLLSDSGFYLCAWSVSRHDGYTFGSGTRLTVV.

This chain links TRBV18 with TRBJ2-2; the D gene is possibly TRBD1 (5 bases). The germline gives CDR1 KGHSH, CDR2 LQKENI. V gave up 3 bases and J gave up 2 bases, with 13 bases separating them. The length of the CDR3 is 16 residues. The DNA of the CDR3 is TGTGCCAGCTCACCTCCCGACAGAAGTAACACCGGGGAGCTGTTTTTT. Translating gives CASSPPDRSNTGELFF.

This clone was seen a single time. This rearrangement joins TRBV28 to TRBJ2-5, with TRBD2 as a possible D gene (5 bases). V lost 8 bases to trimming and J lost 3 bases, with 13 bases between them. The CDR3 length is 13 residues. Germline V gene sequence: CDR1 MDHEN, CDR2 SYDVKM. CDR3 residues: CASQLGSEETQYF. The CDR3 DNA sequence: TGTGCCAGCCAACTAGGAAGTGAAGAGACCCAGTACTTC.

V usage is TRBV19 and J usage is TRBJ2-7; D remains ambiguous. Trimming shortened V by 3 bases and J by 0 bases, and 6 bases separated the two germline ends. Germline V gene lookup returns CDR1 LNHDA and CDR2 SQIVND (reference sequence). This CDR3 is built from 13 residues. The CDR3 loop is CASSIESSYEQYF. CDR3 DNA: TGTGCCAGTAGTATCGAGAGCTCCTACGAGCAGTACTTC.

This chain links TRBV5-4 with TRBJ2-7; a weak D match, TRBD2 (6 bases). The V and J ends lost 4 bases and 3 bases respectively, with 14 bases between them. The CDR3 contains 14 residues. The germline CDR1 and CDR2 sequences are SGHNT and YYREEE (reference sequence). CDR3: CASSRGLTDYEQYF. In DNA form, the CDR3 reads TGTGCCAGCAGCCGGGGACTTACAGACTACGAGCAGTACTTC.

The V gene is TRBV7-2, the J gene TRBJ1-2; weak D call: TRBD1 (5 bases). The CDR3 consists of 14 residues. Per germline, CDR1 SGHTA and CDR2 FQGNSA. V lost 1 base to trimming and J lost 3 bases, with 9 bases between them. The CDR3 loop reads CASSLDLRDYGYTF. The CDR3 DNA is TGTGCCAGCAGCTTAGATCTCAGGGACTATGGCTACACCTTC.

The rearrangement uses TRBV11-2 and TRBJ1-2, with a tentative D call TRBD1 (6 bases). Germline-derived CDR1 and CDR2 are SGHAT and FQNNGV. The CDR3 extends over 15 amino acids. Trimming left V 1 base short and J 2 bases short, with 11 bases between. The CDR3 sequence: CASSLVDSANYGYTF. In DNA, the CDR3 is TGTGCCAGCAGCTTAGTGGACAGTGCGAACTATGGCTACACCTTC. Looking up the rest from reference TRBV11-2 and TRBJ1-2 gives the full variable domain: EAGVAQSPRYKIIEKRQSVAFWCNPISGHATLYWYQQILGQGPKLLIQFQNNGVVDDSQLPKDRFSAERLKGVDSTLKIQPAKLEDSAVYLCASSLVDSANYGYTFGSGTRLTVV.

J is TRBJ2-2 and V is TRBV27; 9 bases fit TRBD2. Trimming at V came to 2 bases and at J to 8 bases, leaving 9 bases not matched to a gene. Germline V lookup: CDR1 MNHEY, CDR2 SMNVEV (reference sequence). This CDR3 has 16 amino acids. The CDR3 loop reads CASSLGLAGPTGELFF. As DNA, the CDR3 is TGTGCCAGCAGTTTAGGGCTAGCGGGGCCGACGGGGGAGCTGTTTTTT.

This clone was observed a single time. This chain joins TRBV18 and TRBJ2-7; no firm D call. Trimming shortened V by 2 bases and J by 3 bases, and 8 bases separated the two germline ends. The germline V gene encodes CDR1 KGHSH and CDR2 LQKENI. There are 13 residues in the CDR3. This CDR3 is CASSPGGGYEQYF. CDR3 bases: TGTGCCAGCTCACCAGGTGGCGGCTACGAGCAGTACTTC.

The chain links TRBV27 to TRBJ1-1; 8 nucleotides align to TRBD1. CDR1 and CDR2 from the germline V gene are MNHEY and SMNVEV (reference sequence). The CDR3 spans 14 residues. Trimming removed 6 bases from V and 3 bases from J; junction bases left unmatched: 6. CDR3: CASRSLQGDTEAFF. CDR3 nucleotide sequence: TGTGCCAGCAGATCACTACAGGGGGACACTGAAGCTTTCTTT.

The V and J genes are TRBV6-6 and TRBJ1-1; D gene ambiguous. CDR3 length: 13 residues. Germline assignment: CDR1 MNHNY and CDR2 SVGAGI (reference sequence). V was pared by 4 bases and J by 1 base, with 7 bases between. In DNA, the CDR3 is TGTGCCAGCAGTTCAAGAGGGAACACTGAAGCTTTCTTT. Protein: CASSSRGNTEAFF.

The chain joins TRBV11-2 to TRBJ1-2; D might be TRBD1 (5 bases). V was trimmed by 0 bases and J by 6 bases, leaving 14 bases between them. The CDR3 has 15 residues. The germline gives CDR1 SGHAT, CDR2 FQNNGV. The CDR3 region is CASSLEVRVIDGYTF. Here the CDR3 DNA reads TGTGCCAGCAGCTTAGAAGTCAGGGTGATTGATGGCTACACCTTC.

This chain connects TRBV6-5 to TRBJ2-1; possibly TRBD2 for D (7 bases). The CDR3 has 14 amino acids. In germline, CDR1 is MNHEY, CDR2 SVGAGI. V gave up 5 bases and J gave up 7 bases, with 15 bases separating them. CDR3 nucleotide sequence: TGTGCCAGCAGTCCCTCGGCGGGGGCGAATGAGCAGTTCTTC. It codes for CASSPSAGANEQFF.

The CDR3 is CASSSPGQNYEQYF. CDR3 nucleotide sequence: TGTGCCAGCAGTTCCCCGGGACAAAACTACGAGCAGTACTTC. The chain combines TRBV6-5 with TRBJ2-7, with a weak D call TRBD1 (6 bases). CDR1 is MNHEY and CDR2 is SVGAGI in the germline V gene. V was clipped by 4 bases and J by 3 bases, with 13 bases between them. The CDR3 has 14 residues.

The chain couples TRBV7-2 to TRBJ1-2, with D tentatively TRBD1 (5 bases). Germline-derived CDR1 and CDR2 are SGHTA and FQGNSA. CDR3 size: 14 residues. Trimming stripped 1 base from V and 4 bases from J, with 10 bases between. The CDR3 loop is CASSLVVGAYGYTF. The CDR3 DNA is TGTGCCAGCAGCTTAGTGGTTGGGGCCTATGGCTACACCTTC. Combining the CDR3 with reference TRBV7-2 and TRBJ1-2 gives the whole variable domain GAGVSQSPSNKVTEKGKDVELRCDPISGHTALYWYRQSLGQGLEFLIYFQGNSAPDKSGLPSDRFSAERTGGSVSTLTIQRTQQEDSAVYLCASSLVVGAYGYTFGSGTRLTVV.

J is TRBJ2-3 and V is TRBV5-1; TRBD2 agrees at 10 bases. V dropped 4 bases and J dropped 0; count of bases not matched to a gene: 5. The length of the CDR3 is 16 residues. CDR1 and CDR2 (germline): SGHRS, YFSETQ. CDR3 sequence (DNA): TGCGCCAGCAGCCCCAGACTAGCGGGTAGCACAGATACGCAGTATTTT. The encoded protein is CASSPRLAGSTDTQYF.

This clone was observed once. The chain's CDR3 is CASSFRGNTEAFF. The CDR3 DNA is TGTGCCAGCAGCTTTCGCGGGAACACTGAAGCTTTCTTT. The V gene is TRBV7-9, the J gene TRBJ1-1; D uncertain. Germline V gene sequence: CDR1 SEHNR, CDR2 FQNEAQ (reference sequence). V was clipped by 3 bases and J by 1 base, with 6 bases between them. This CDR3 has 13 residues.

The chain employs TRBV9 and TRBJ2-1; 11 bases align to TRBD2. The J segment lost 3 bases and the V segment lost 8 bases, leaving 16 bases of the junction unmatched. Germline CDR1 and CDR2: SGDLS and YYNGEE. This CDR3 contains 18 residues. CDR3 sequence: CASPGRDSGRACYNEQFF. The DNA for the CDR3 is TGTGCCAGTCCAGGGCGGGATAGCGGGAGGGCCTGCTACAATGAGCAGTTCTTC.

The rearrangement uses TRBV27 and TRBJ1-2; possible D gene TRBD1, 6 bases. The CDR3 is 12 residues long. Germline CDR1 reads MNHEY; CDR2 reads SMNVEV (reference sequence). With 6 bases removed from V and 4 bases from J, the gap between germline ends came to 9 bases. For the CDR3, the DNA is TGTGCCAGCAGCGTAGGGGGCTATGGCTACACCTTC. This encodes CASSVGGYGYTF.

V usage is TRBV28 and J usage is TRBJ2-1; D not certain. This CDR3 has 16 amino acids. The V and J ends lost 3 bases and 5 bases respectively, with 17 bases between them. The germline V gene has CDR1 MDHEN and CDR2 SYDVKM. CDR3: CASSFTLVYKHNEQFF. CDR3 sequence (DNA): TGTGCCAGCAGTTTCACCCTAGTCTATAAGCACAATGAGCAGTTCTTC.

V usage is TRBV19 and J usage is TRBJ2-3; D perhaps matches TRBD1 (6 bases). Trimming left V 4 bases short and J 1 base short, with 9 bases between. Germline V gene data show CDR1 as LNHDA and CDR2 as SQIVND (reference sequence). The CDR3 has 14 amino acids. This CDR3 is CASSRDTGTDTQYF. The DNA of the CDR3 is TGTGCCAGTAGTAGGGACACCGGCACAGATACGCAGTATTTT. Combining the CDR3 with reference TRBV19 and TRBJ2-3 gives the whole variable domain DGGITQSPKYLFRKEGQNVTLSCEQNLNHDAMYWYRQDPGQGLRLIYYSQIVNDFQKGDIAEGYSVSREKKESFPLTVTSAQKNPTAFYLCASSRDTGTDTQYFGPGTRLTVL.

The chain has TRBV18 and TRBJ1-3, with TRBD1 matching 8 bases. The CDR3 has 16 amino acids. Germline trimming cut 3 bases from V and 2 bases from J; bases unmatched to any gene: 6. Germline CDR1 KGHSH, CDR2 LQKENI. The CDR3: CASSPGQGDTGNTIYF. The CDR3 nucleotides are TGTGCCAGCTCACCCGGACAGGGAGACACTGGAAACACCATATATTTT.

J is TRBJ2-2 and V is TRBV2, with D unclear. V was shortened by 0 bases and J by 8 bases, with 16 bases between the two germline ends. The CDR3 totals 16 residues. In germline, CDR1 is SNHLY, CDR2 FYNNEI. The CDR3 nucleotides read TGTGCCAGCAGTGAAGCGCGAGTTGTTGGAGAAGGGGAGCTGTTTTTT. Residues: CASSEARVVGEGELFF.

This clone was found once. The V and J genes are TRBV7-6 and TRBJ2-7; TRBD1 might be the D (6 bases). The V gene's germline CDR1 is SGHVS and CDR2 FNYEAQ. This CDR3 is built from 15 residues. Trimming took off 0 bases at V and 2 bases at J, with 11 bases between the two ends. DNA for the CDR3: TGTGCCAGCAGCTTAGCGACAGGCAGCACCTACGAGCAGTACTTC. Amino acids: CASSLATGSTYEQYF.